This TCR beta chain was captured in a study of control samples from healthy donors and cancer patients. From germline, CDR1 is MGHRA and CDR2 YSYEKL. The CDR3 spans 16 residues. Trimming removed 2 bases at V and 2 bases at J, with 13 bases between. Method: immunoSEQ multiplex PCR; TCRdb's copy keeps in-frame clones and lacks some. This table holds about 130,000 clones, 92% found once. The rearrangement uses TRBV4-1 and TRBJ2-1; TRBD1 is a possible D gene (5 bases). Material for sequencing was blood. This clonotype was obtained from a young man in good health. In nucleotides, the CDR3 is TGCGCCAGCAGCCAATCCAGGGTGGGCACCTACAATGAGCAGTTCTTC. This gives the protein CASSQSRVGTYNEQFF.